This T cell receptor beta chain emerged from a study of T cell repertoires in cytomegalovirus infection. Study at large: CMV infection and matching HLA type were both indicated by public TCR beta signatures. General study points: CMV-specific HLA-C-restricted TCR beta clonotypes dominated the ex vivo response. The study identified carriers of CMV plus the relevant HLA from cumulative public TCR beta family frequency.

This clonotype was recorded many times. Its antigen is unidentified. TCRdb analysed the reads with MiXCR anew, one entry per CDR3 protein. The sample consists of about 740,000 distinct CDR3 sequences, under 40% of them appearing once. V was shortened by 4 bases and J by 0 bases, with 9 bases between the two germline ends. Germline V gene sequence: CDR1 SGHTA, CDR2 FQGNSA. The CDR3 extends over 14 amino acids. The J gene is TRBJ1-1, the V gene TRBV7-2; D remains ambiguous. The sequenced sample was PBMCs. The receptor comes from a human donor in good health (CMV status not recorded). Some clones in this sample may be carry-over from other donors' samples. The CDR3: CASSSTGMNTEAFF. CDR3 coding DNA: TGTGCCAGCAGCTCGACGGGGATGAACACTGAAGCTTTCTTT.